Below, 9 T cell receptor beta chains from the same sample are listed, as sequenced in a study of blood T cell repertoires in COVID-19. The data were produced by immunoSEQ multiplex PCR, yet TCRdb's version contains in-frame clones alone and is incomplete. The profile shows some 120,000 clones, more than 75% of them singletons. Sequenced input: peripheral blood. These receptor sequences come from a man between 65 and 85 years old with acute or convalescent COVID-19.

This clone appeared many times. The rearrangement links TRBV5-4 to TRBJ2-7; TRBD2 matches at 13 bases. The germline V gene has CDR1 SGHNT and CDR2 YYREEE (reference sequence). After removal of 4 bases from V and 4 bases from J, the junction contained 11 bases not matched to a gene. The CDR3 spans 17 residues. The CDR3 is CASSRGGLAGLGYEQYF. The CDR3 DNA reads as TGTGCCAGCAGCCGTGGGGGACTAGCGGGATTAGGGTACGAGCAGTACTTC.

The chain combines TRBV5-1 with TRBJ2-6, with a tentative D call TRBD2 (5 bases). The CDR3 extends over 14 amino acids. The V gene's germline CDR1 is SGHRS and CDR2 YFSETQ. Trimming shortened V by 4 bases and J by 2 bases, and 7 bases separated the two germline ends. The chain's CDR3 is CASSGGAGANVLTF. CDR3 sequence (DNA): TGCGCCAGCAGCGGAGGTGCTGGGGCCAACGTCCTGACTTTC.

The chain carries TRBV11-3 and TRBJ2-7, with 10 bases aligning to TRBD2. This CDR3 spans 13 amino acids. With 5 bases clipped from V and 6 bases from J, the junction kept 4 bases outside the gene matches. CDR1 SGHNT and CDR2 YENEEA come from the germline V gene. The CDR3 here is CASSPGLAAEQYF. Here the CDR3 DNA reads TGTGCCAGCAGCCCCGGACTAGCGGCCGAGCAGTACTTC.

A single count supports this clone. The J gene is TRBJ1-3, the V gene TRBV14; TRBD1 might be the D (5 bases). The CDR3 contains 15 residues. The V end lost 2 bases, the J end lost 2 bases, and 10 bases lay between the germline ends. The germline V gene encodes CDR1 SGHDN and CDR2 FVKESK. CDR3 protein: CASSQLTGTGNTIYF. As DNA, the CDR3 is TGTGCCAGCAGCCAACTAACAGGAACTGGAAACACCATATATTTT.

V is TRBV18 and J is TRBJ2-2, with D uncertain. Per germline, CDR1 KGHSH and CDR2 LQKENI. V lost 3 bases to trimming and J lost 7 bases, with 9 bases between them. The CDR3 spans 13 residues. CDR3 sequence (DNA): TGTGCCAGCTCACCTGACACTGGCGGGGAGCTGTTTTTT. This sequence encodes CASSPDTGGELFF.

The chain recombines TRBV7-2 with TRBJ2-2; 8 bases map to TRBD1. J lost 3 bases, V lost 5 bases, and 8 bases had no gene match. Germline values: CDR1 SGHTA, CDR2 FQGNSA. This CDR3 region has 16 residues. The CDR3 nucleotides are TGTGCCAGCAGCCTTGCTGGACAGGGATACACCGGGGAGCTGTTTTTT. Its translation: CASSLAGQGYTGELFF.

Note on this clone: Other DNA sequences in the sample encode the same CDR3. The chain recombines TRBV28 with TRBJ1-5; D is unclear. V was trimmed by 7 bases and J by 4 bases, leaving 5 bases between them. Germline V gives CDR1 MDHEN, CDR2 SYDVKM. This CDR3 has 11 amino acids. The CDR3 bases are TGTGCCAGCACGGGGAATCAGCCCCAGCATTTT. It specifies CASTGNQPQHF.

A single count supports this clone. The sample carries other DNA sequences with the same CDR3. V and J are TRBV15 and TRBJ1-1; a weak D match, TRBD1 (6 bases). Trimming removed 1 base from V and 0 bases from J, with 6 bases in between. The V gene's germline CDR1 is LNHNV and CDR2 YYDKDF (reference sequence). This CDR3 has 14 amino acids. CDR3 region: CATSRGQVNTEAFF. The CDR3 nucleotides are TGTGCCACCAGCAGAGGACAGGTGAACACTGAAGCTTTCTTT.

This CDR3 reads CASSQPTGVHYNEQFF. In nucleotides, the CDR3 is TGCGCCAGCAGCCAACCGACAGGGGTTCACTACAATGAGCAGTTCTTC. V is TRBV5-1 and J is TRBJ2-1; 8 nucleotides align to TRBD1. The V and J ends lost 4 bases and 3 bases, in that order; junction bases with no gene match: 9. Per the germline V gene, CDR1 is SGHRS and CDR2 is YFSETQ. CDR3 length: 16 amino acids.